These 30 T cell receptor beta chains were all obtained from the same sample, sequenced in a study of cytomegalovirus exposure and HLA in healthy donors. Vbeta (60) and Jbeta (13) primers were used in the PCR. Some clones are missing from TCRdb's copy, which holds only in-frame ones; the method was immunoSEQ multiplex PCR. The data hold roughly 120,000 clones, with approximately 80% observed a single time. The sequencing sample was made of PBMCs. These receptors all come from a male donor in good health and CMV-seropositive.

This chain uses TRBV9 with TRBJ2-1; no firm D call. Deletions cut 0 bases from V and 7 bases from J, with 11 bases between. From germline, CDR1 is SGDLS and CDR2 YYNGEE. The CDR3 extends over 14 amino acids. The CDR3 protein is CASSVEVGHNEQFF. The CDR3 nucleotides read TGTGCCAGCAGCGTAGAAGTGGGCCATAATGAGCAGTTCTTC.

The chain joins TRBV5-5 to TRBJ1-5; D is undetermined. The CDR3 has 16 residues. Trimming pared 2 bases from V and 0 bases from J, leaving 12 bases between. Per the germline V gene, CDR1 is SGHKS and CDR2 is YYEKEE (reference sequence). The CDR3 DNA reads TGTGCCAGCAGCTTAGATCCCGGTTATAGCAATCAGCCCCAGCATTTT. This sequence encodes CASSLDPGYSNQPQHF.

V is TRBV27 and J is TRBJ2-1, with 11 bases matching TRBD2. The CDR3 totals 15 residues. V gave up 5 bases and J gave up 7 bases; unmatched junction bases: 7. The germline V gene has CDR1 MNHEY and CDR2 SMNVEV (reference sequence). CDR3 nucleotide sequence: TGTGCCAGCAGTCATAGCGGGAGGGCCCAGAATGAGCAGTTCTTC. Its protein is CASSHSGRAQNEQFF.

The chain is built from TRBV7-3 and TRBJ1-2, with 7 nucleotides matching TRBD1. Trimming cost V 2 bases and J 4 bases; bases outside gene matches: 1. The CDR3 contains 13 residues. CDR1 and CDR2 from the germline V gene are SGHTA and FQGTGA. The CDR3 DNA reads TGTGCCAGCAGCTTACCAGGGGGCTATGGCTACACCTTC. Residues: CASSLPGGYGYTF.

The chain has TRBV6-5 and TRBJ1-5; D gene unclear. Trimming pared 6 bases from V and 6 bases from J, leaving 9 bases between. The CDR3 is 12 amino acids. Germline V CDR1 and CDR2: MNHEY, SVGAGI. The CDR3 DNA sequence: TGTGCCAGCAGGAGCACCGGTCAGCCCCAGCATTTT. It codes for CASRSTGQPQHF.

As DNA, the CDR3 is TGTGCCAGCAGCGCGCCCGAGGAGACCCAGTACTTC. Protein sequence: CASSAPEETQYF. V is TRBV6-5 and J is TRBJ2-5; D not resolved. The CDR3 sequence is 12 residues long. CDR1 and CDR2 (germline): MNHEY, SVGAGI. V was trimmed by 6 bases and J by 5 bases, leaving 10 bases between them.

The V call is TRBV7-9, the J call TRBJ1-1; no clear D. Trimming removed 4 bases at V and 1 base at J, with 10 bases between. CDR1 SEHNR and CDR2 FQNEAQ come from the germline V gene (reference sequence). This CDR3 is 14 amino acids long. The CDR3 nucleotides are TGTGCCAGCAGCTGGAGAGGGTCGAACACTGAAGCTTTCTTT. Its protein is CASSWRGSNTEAFF.

This clone was observed a single time. The chain couples TRBV18 to TRBJ1-4; D might be TRBD1 (5 bases). The CDR3 runs to 14 residues. Trimming stripped 6 bases from V and 8 bases from J, with 16 bases between. Germline assignment: CDR1 KGHSH and CDR2 LQKENI. DNA for the CDR3: TGTGCCAGCTCGCTAAGGGGAGGGAGCGAAAAACTGTTTTTT. This translates into CASSLRGGSEKLFF.

The chain links TRBV5-6 to TRBJ1-6, with D perhaps matching TRBD1 (5 bases). The CDR3 has 18 amino acids. Germline loops: CDR1 SGHDT, CDR2 YYEEEE. Trimming took off 0 bases at V and 3 bases at J, with 16 bases between the two ends. The CDR3 loop reads CASSLGGGADLYNSPLHF. CDR3 in DNA: TGTGCCAGCAGCTTGGGGGGCGGAGCCGATCTCTATAATTCACCCCTCCACTTT.

The rearrangement uses TRBV7-9 and TRBJ1-4; perhaps TRBD1 as D (5 bases). V was cut by 3 bases and J by 0 bases, with 17 bases left in between. This CDR3 region has 18 residues. The germline gives CDR1 SEHNR, CDR2 FQNEAQ (reference sequence). CDR3 bases: TGTGCCAGCAGCTTCCCGACAGTTCCAGAGGCAACTAATGAAAAACTGTTTTTT. It yields the protein CASSFPTVPEATNEKLFF.

V is TRBV6-5 and J is TRBJ2-3; 7 nucleotides match TRBD2. CDR3 size: 14 residues. V lost 5 bases and J lost 4; bases outside the gene matches: 6. Germline loops: CDR1 MNHEY, CDR2 SVGAGI. CDR3 sequence: CASSLSTSADTQYF. The DNA of the CDR3 is TGTGCCAGCAGTCTATCTACTAGCGCAGATACGCAGTATTTT.

The V and J genes are TRBV5-4 and TRBJ2-7; D may be TRBD2 (5 bases). Trimming removed 4 bases from V and 0 bases from J, with 20 bases in between. The CDR3 length is 17 residues. In germline, CDR1 is SGHNT, CDR2 YYREEE (reference sequence). This CDR3 is CASSHNTGIRSSYEQYF. The CDR3 DNA reads TGTGCCAGCAGCCACAACACCGGGATCAGGAGCTCCTACGAGCAGTACTTC.

The V and J genes are TRBV18 and TRBJ1-5; tentatively, D is TRBD1 (6 bases). V was clipped by 6 bases and J by 0 bases, with 18 bases between them. Germline V gene lookup returns CDR1 KGHSH and CDR2 LQKENI. The CDR3 length is 17 residues. This CDR3 is CASSLEGGAGSNQPQHF. CDR3 nucleotide sequence: TGTGCCAGCTCTCTTGAGGGGGGGGCCGGTAGCAATCAGCCCCAGCATTTT.

Concerning this clone: This CDR3 is also generated by other DNA sequences in the sample. The V and J genes are TRBV18 and TRBJ1-6; D ambiguous. CDR3 length: 14 residues. V lost 2 bases and J 4 bases, leaving 6 bases between the germline ends. Germline assignment: CDR1 KGHSH and CDR2 LQKENI. CDR3 sequence reads: CASSPGQYNSPLHF. The CDR3 nucleotides are TGTGCCAGCTCACCAGGGCAGTATAATTCACCCCTCCACTTT.

The chain combines TRBV23-1 with TRBJ2-7; maybe TRBD2 (5 bases). TRBV23-1 is filed as an ORF, its function uncertain. V was trimmed by 5 bases and J by 2 bases, leaving 13 bases between them. This CDR3 has 14 amino acids. The CDR3 region has the DNA TGCGCCAGCAGTTCCACCGGGAACCCCTACGAGCAGTACTTC. It yields the protein CASSSTGNPYEQYF.

This clone was seen only once. The V call is TRBV19, the J call TRBJ2-2; 10 bases line up with TRBD2. Trimming at V came to 4 bases and at J to 0 bases, leaving 14 bases not matched to a gene. CDR3 length: 20 amino acids. CDR1 is LNHDA and CDR2 is SQIVND in the germline V gene (reference sequence). The CDR3: CASSKPIGLAGEPNTGELFF. The CDR3 DNA reads as TGTGCCAGTAGTAAGCCGATCGGGCTAGCGGGAGAACCGAACACCGGGGAGCTGTTTTTT.

Only one count was recorded for this clone. J is TRBJ1-2 and V is TRBV27, with TRBD1 matching over 7 bases. The CDR3 length is 15 residues. The V gene end was trimmed by 2 bases and the J gene end by 4 bases; junction bases not matched to a gene: 7. CDR1 and CDR2 (germline): MNHEY, SMNVEV (reference sequence). The CDR3 spells CASSLGSGQFYGYTF. The CDR3 DNA follows: TGTGCCAGCAGTTTAGGATCGGGACAGTTCTATGGCTACACCTTC.

This sequence joins TRBV5-1 and TRBJ1-3; a possible D gene is TRBD1 (5 bases). The V gene's germline CDR1 is SGHRS and CDR2 YFSETQ. Trimming removed 2 bases at V and 0 bases at J, with 9 bases between. This CDR3 is 15 amino acids long. CDR3 region: CASSFTGSSGNTIYF. The CDR3 DNA reads as TGCGCCAGCAGCTTCACAGGAAGCTCTGGAAACACCATATATTTT.

This clone is a singleton in its sample. The chain joins TRBV9 to TRBJ2-7; the match to TRBD2 covers 9 bases. Germline CDR1 is SGDLS and CDR2 is YYNGEE. The CDR3 runs to 17 residues. The V and J ends lost 0 bases and 0 bases, in that order; junction bases with no gene match: 7. For the CDR3, the DNA is TGTGCCAGCAGCGTAGGGGGTAGCGGGAGAGGCTCCTACGAGCAGTACTTC. It codes for CASSVGGSGRGSYEQYF. The full variable domain, in which reference TRBV9 and TRBJ2-7 provide the parts outside the CDR3, is DSGVTQTPKHLITATGQRVTLRCSPRSGDLSVYWYQQSLDQGLQFLIQYYNGEERAKGNILERFSAQQFPDLHSELNLSSLELGDSALYFCASSVGGSGRGSYEQYFGPGTRLTVT.

This chain joins TRBV7-8 and TRBJ2-3, with a tentative D call TRBD2 (6 bases). Trimming took 5 bases from V and 5 from J, leaving 17 bases between them. Germline CDR1 reads SGHVS; CDR2 reads FQNEAQ. The length of the CDR3 is 15 residues. The CDR3 DNA reads TGTGCCAGCAGCCCAAGGACTACCACACGAGATACGCAGTATTTT. As protein: CASSPRTTTRDTQYF. The entire variable domain, with the rest obtained from reference TRBV7-8 and TRBJ2-3, is as follows: GAGVSQSPRYKVAKRGQDVALRCDPISGHVSLFWYQQALGQGPEFLTYFQNEAQLDKSGLPSDRFFAERPEGSVSTLKIQRTQQEDSAVYLCASSPRTTTRDTQYFGPGTRLTVL.

The chain is built from TRBV27 and TRBJ2-1; no definite D call. The ends were cut back, 1 base at V and 7 bases at J, with 11 bases in the middle. Per germline, CDR1 MNHEY and CDR2 SMNVEV (reference sequence). This CDR3 is built from 14 residues. CDR3 residues: CASSLWPPPNEQFF. The CDR3 DNA follows: TGTGCCAGCAGTTTATGGCCCCCCCCTAATGAGCAGTTCTTC.

J is TRBJ2-7 and V is TRBV7-9; no clear D gene. The CDR3 has 12 residues. The germline gives CDR1 SEHNR, CDR2 FQNEAQ (reference sequence). V shed 3 bases and J shed 1 base, with 4 bases lying between them. This CDR3 reads CASSFQSYEQYF. The CDR3 coding sequence is TGTGCCAGCAGCTTCCAATCCTACGAGCAGTACTTC.

This chain links TRBV9 with TRBJ2-5; 9 bases are shared with TRBD1. The CDR3 has 15 amino acids. Looked up from germline, CDR1 is SGDLS and CDR2 is YYNGEE. The V gene end was trimmed by 0 bases and the J gene end by 7 bases; junction bases not matched to a gene: 7. Here the CDR3 reads CASSVADRGLGTQYF. The DNA for the CDR3 is TGTGCCAGCAGCGTAGCCGACAGGGGGTTGGGGACCCAGTACTTC. Based on the CDR3 plus reference TRBV9 and TRBJ2-5, the full variable domain is DSGVTQTPKHLITATGQRVTLRCSPRSGDLSVYWYQQSLDQGLQFLIQYYNGEERAKGNILERFSAQQFPDLHSELNLSSLELGDSALYFCASSVADRGLGTQYFGPGTRLLVL.

This clone was seen just once. This rearrangement joins TRBV20-1 to TRBJ1-2, with D unclear. The CDR3 length is 11 residues. The germline V gene has CDR1 DFQATT and CDR2 SNEGSKA (reference sequence). The V gene lost 5 bases and the J gene lost 7 bases, with 11 bases spanning the gap. The CDR3 here is CSAGREVGYTF. The CDR3 DNA reads TGCAGTGCTGGGCGGGAAGTTGGCTACACCTTC.

V and J are TRBV18 and TRBJ1-2; no reliable D call. This CDR3 spans 13 amino acids. The V end lost 4 bases, the J end lost 6 bases, and 12 bases lay between the germline ends. CDR1 is KGHSH and CDR2 is LQKENI in the germline V gene. CDR3 coding DNA: TGTGCCAGCTCACGCTCCGGGGAGGATGGCTACACCTTC. Translation gives CASSRSGEDGYTF.

The rearrangement uses TRBV7-2 and TRBJ2-4; 7 bases match TRBD1. This CDR3 is built from 15 residues. Losses at the gene ends were 5 bases for V and 10 bases for J; bases not matched to a gene: 14. The germline V gene encodes CDR1 SGHTA and CDR2 FQGNSA. The CDR3 spells CASSQLQGPYWIQYF. Written as DNA, the CDR3 is TGTGCCAGCAGCCAGCTACAGGGGCCGTATTGGATTCAGTACTTC.

This clone was picked up one time. In DNA, the CDR3 is TGTGCCAGCAGCCAAGATCGGACAGCCGGAAACACCATATATTTT. The encoded protein is CASSQDRTAGNTIYF. The J gene is TRBJ1-3, the V gene TRBV4-2; a possible D gene is TRBD1 (6 bases). The CDR3 is 15 amino acids. The germline V gene encodes CDR1 LGHNA and CDR2 YNFKEQ. Trimming left V 0 bases short and J 4 bases short, with 10 bases between.

The chain carries TRBV6-5 and TRBJ2-2, with 7 bases matching TRBD2. Germline trimming cut 8 bases from V and 5 bases from J; bases unmatched to any gene: 8. Germline V lookup: CDR1 MNHEY, CDR2 SVGAGI. This CDR3 spans 14 amino acids. CDR3 DNA: TGTGCCAGCCGGGGTAGCGGGCTTACCGGGGAGCTGTTTTTT. It specifies CASRGSGLTGELFF.

This clone was seen a few times. The genes are TRBV19 and TRBJ2-7; the D gene is possibly TRBD1 (7 bases). This CDR3 contains 16 residues. From germline, CDR1 is LNHDA and CDR2 SQIVND (reference sequence). The V and J ends lost 5 bases and 7 bases respectively, with 24 bases between them. CDR3 in amino acids: CASSPQGGAPGGEQYF. The CDR3 nucleotides read TGTGCCAGTAGTCCCCAGGGGGGAGCACCTGGGGGTGAGCAGTACTTC.

This rearrangement joins TRBV27 to TRBJ2-5; maybe TRBD1 (6 bases). The germline V gene encodes CDR1 MNHEY and CDR2 SMNVEV (reference sequence). The V and J ends lost 4 bases and 3 bases respectively, with 9 bases between them. The CDR3 sequence is 13 residues long. The chain's CDR3 is CASSSYREETQYF. The CDR3 DNA reads as TGTGCCAGCAGTTCGTACAGGGAAGAGACCCAGTACTTC.